This TCR beta chain came from a study of shared clonotypes between healthy human individuals. Data came from immunoSEQ multiplex PCR; TCRdb stores just in-frame clones and leaves some out. The repertoire includes roughly 2.4 million clones, 90% to 96% of them detected once, and 0.13% sits in the top ten. Trimming left V 2 bases short and J 2 bases short, with 6 bases between. Germline V CDR1 and CDR2: MDHEN, SYDVKM. The CDR3 runs to 13 residues. This clone was counted once. The chain combines TRBV28 with TRBJ1-2; D uncertain. Sequencing was carried out using naive CD4+ T cells sorted from blood. Sample subset: CD45RA+ positively selected. The clonotype comes from a man aged 18 to 30 in good health. The CDR3: CASSLNRNYGYTF. DNA for the CDR3: TGTGCCAGCAGTTTAAACAGAAACTATGGCTACACCTTC.